The present TCR beta chain was sequenced within a study of shared T cell receptors in the human thymus. Here immunoSEQ multiplex PCR was the method, and the copy in TCRdb shows in-frame clones only, minus some. Of more than 550,000 clones listed, 70% to 90% are singletons. The germline V gene has CDR1 SGHRS and CDR2 YFSETQ. The CDR3 spans 13 residues. V was clipped by 0 bases and J by 5 bases, with 9 bases between them. These same records also appear under a second study, on human thymus T cells.

The sequencing sample was made of thymocytes. The receptor's source is a girl less than two years old with a congenital heart defect. The J gene is TRBJ2-7, the V gene TRBV5-1; D gene ambiguous. The CDR3 reads CASSLGEVHEQYF. In nucleotides, the CDR3 is TGCGCCAGCAGCTTGGGCGAGGTTCACGAGCAGTACTTC.